Below, 7 T cell receptor beta chains from the same sample are listed, as sequenced in a study of T cell changes during pregnancy in multiple sclerosis. Clones were sequenced by immunoSEQ multiplex PCR, and TCRdb holds only the in-frame ones, with some missing. The repertoire holds 88,000 or so clones, with about 90% as singletons. The specimen comprised peripheral blood, sampled before pregnancy. Every receptor here comes from a female donor with multiple sclerosis, enrolled in a pregnancy study.

The chain employs TRBV15 and TRBJ2-1; 7 bases align to TRBD1. Germline assignment: CDR1 LNHNV and CDR2 YYDKDF (reference sequence). CDR3 length: 15 residues. Unmatched junction bases numbered 6, after V lost 1 base and J lost 6 bases. As DNA, the CDR3 is TGTGCCACCAGCAGAGCCGGGACAGTCCCCAATGAGCAGTTCTTC. It is translated as CATSRAGTVPNEQFF.

The chain links TRBV6-5 to TRBJ1-2, with 7 bases aligning to TRBD1. Germline CDR1 and CDR2: MNHEY and SVGAGI. V lost 4 bases to trimming and J lost 2 bases; unmatched junction nucleotides: 4. This CDR3 comprises 14 residues. CDR3: CASSSLQGNYGYTF. CDR3 in DNA: TGTGCCAGCAGTTCCCTACAGGGGAACTATGGCTACACCTTC.

V and J are TRBV13 and TRBJ1-6; D is perhaps TRBD1 (5 bases). The CDR3 runs to 14 residues. Germline CDR1 is PRHDT and CDR2 is FYEKMQ (reference sequence). Trimming removed 5 bases from V and 5 bases from J, with 10 bases in between. The CDR3 region is CASSHTTDNSPLHF. The CDR3 DNA is TGTGCCAGCAGCCATACGACAGATAATTCACCCCTCCACTTT.

The chain has TRBV6-1 and TRBJ1-1, with 7 bases that match TRBD1. The CDR3 spans 12 residues. Germline trimming cut 7 bases from V and 6 bases from J; bases unmatched to any gene: 5. Germline CDR1 and CDR2: MNHNS and SASEGT. CDR3 DNA: TGTGCCAGCACAGGGGGTTTGCCTGAAGCTTTCTTT. Translation: CASTGGLPEAFF.

This clone has just one count. The V call is TRBV2, the J call TRBJ1-2; possibly TRBD1 for D (5 bases). The CDR3 sequence is 15 residues long. CDR1 and CDR2 (germline): SNHLY, FYNNEI. Trimming removed 3 bases from V and 4 bases from J, with 15 bases in between. The CDR3 coding sequence is TGTGCCAGCAGTGATGGGTACCCCCAGGGCTATGGCTACACCTTC. Amino acids: CASSDGYPQGYGYTF.

The rearrangement uses TRBV5-1 and TRBJ2-3; D is possibly TRBD1 (5 bases). Germline lookup yields CDR1 SGHRS and CDR2 YFSETQ. CDR3 length: 14 amino acids. Between the trimmed V and J ends, which lost 3 bases and 0 bases, there was a span of 8 bases. The CDR3 reads CASSSGASTDTQYF. DNA of the CDR3: TGCGCCAGCAGCTCTGGGGCTAGCACAGATACGCAGTATTTT. The variable domain in full, with the rest retrieved from reference TRBV5-1 and TRBJ2-3, is KAGVTQTPRYLIKTRGQQVTLSCSPISGHRSVSWYQQTPGQGLQFLFEYFSETQRNKGNFPGRFSGRQFSNSRSEMNVSTLELGDSALYLCASSSGASTDTQYFGPGTRLTVL.

The chain couples TRBV4-1 to TRBJ1-2; 7 bases are shared with TRBD1. Germline CDR1 and CDR2: MGHRA and YSYEKL. CDR3 length: 15 residues. The J segment lost 1 base and the V segment lost 1 base, leaving 3 bases of the junction unmatched. The CDR3 nucleotides are TGCGCCAGCAGCCAAGCGACAGGGCTTAACTATGGCTACACCTTC. Its protein is CASSQATGLNYGYTF.